This T cell receptor (beta chain) was recorded in a study of blood T cells in healthy people across ages. Through a sample-barcoded 5' primer and a J-beta primer mix, a second PCR was run for roughly 7 to 11 cycles. TCRdb passed the 5' RACE reads through MiXCR, listing each CDR3 protein once. Of fewer than 950,000 distinct CDR3 sequences in the sample, roughly 50% were seen once. The junction had 20 bases not matched to a gene; V was cut back by 4 bases and J by 4 bases. Germline V lookup: CDR1 SGHVS, CDR2 FQNEAQ. The CDR3 has 19 amino acids. The source material was blood. The V gene is TRBV7-8, the J gene TRBJ2-7, with 9 nucleotides matching TRBD2. The TCR was taken from an older man in good health. CDR3 bases: TGTGCCAGCAGCTCAAAGATGGGACTAGCAACCTCACCCTTATACGAGCAGTACTTC. Its protein is CASSSKMGLATSPLYEQYF.